The present T cell receptor (beta chain) was sequenced within a study of PD-L1 blockade in urothelial cancer. TCRdb's table, derived via immunoSEQ multiplex PCR, lists solely in-frame clones and lacks some. Of some 60,000 clones listed, around 84% were seen once; the top ten hold roughly 2.9%. Each patient supplied 1 to 8 pretreatment and on-treatment samples. The V gene lost 8 bases and the J gene lost 1 base, with 11 bases spanning the gap. Germline V lookup: CDR1 LNHDA, CDR2 SQIVND (reference sequence). The CDR3 extends over 13 amino acids. This receptor was identified in a man in his fifties with urothelial cancer. The sample here was PBMCs, taken around atezolizumab (anti-PD-L1) treatment. V is TRBV19 and J is TRBJ1-1; D gene ambiguous. As DNA, the CDR3 is TGTGCCAGTGGAGATTTCCCGAACACTGAAGCTTTCTTT. It yields the protein CASGDFPNTEAFF.